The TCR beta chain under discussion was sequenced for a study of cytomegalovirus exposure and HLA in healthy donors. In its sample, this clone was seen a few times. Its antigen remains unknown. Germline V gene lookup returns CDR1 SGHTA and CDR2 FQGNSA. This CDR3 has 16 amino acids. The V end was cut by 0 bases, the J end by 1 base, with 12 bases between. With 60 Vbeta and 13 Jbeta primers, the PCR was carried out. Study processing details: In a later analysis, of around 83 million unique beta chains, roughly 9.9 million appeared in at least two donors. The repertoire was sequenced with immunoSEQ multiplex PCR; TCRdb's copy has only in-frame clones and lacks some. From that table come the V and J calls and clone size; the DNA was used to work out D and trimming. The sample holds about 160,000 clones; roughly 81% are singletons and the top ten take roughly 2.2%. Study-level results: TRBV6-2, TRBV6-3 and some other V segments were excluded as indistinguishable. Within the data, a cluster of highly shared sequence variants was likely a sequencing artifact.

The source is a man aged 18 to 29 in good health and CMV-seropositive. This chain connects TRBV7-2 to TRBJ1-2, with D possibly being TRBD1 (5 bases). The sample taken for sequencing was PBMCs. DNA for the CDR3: TGTGCCAGCAGCTTAGCCCCGGACAAAAATAACTATGGCTACACCTTC. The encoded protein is CASSLAPDKNNYGYTF.